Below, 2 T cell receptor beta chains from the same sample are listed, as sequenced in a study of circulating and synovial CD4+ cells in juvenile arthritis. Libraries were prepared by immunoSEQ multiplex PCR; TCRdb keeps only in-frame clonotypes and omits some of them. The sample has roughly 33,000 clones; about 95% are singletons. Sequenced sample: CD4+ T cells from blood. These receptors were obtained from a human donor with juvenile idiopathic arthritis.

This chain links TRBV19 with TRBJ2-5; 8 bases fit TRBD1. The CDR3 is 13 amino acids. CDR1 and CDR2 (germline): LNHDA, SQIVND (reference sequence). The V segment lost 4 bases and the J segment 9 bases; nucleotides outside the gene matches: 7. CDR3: CASSTDRDGAQYF. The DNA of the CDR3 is TGTGCCAGTAGTACGGACAGGGACGGGGCCCAGTACTTC.

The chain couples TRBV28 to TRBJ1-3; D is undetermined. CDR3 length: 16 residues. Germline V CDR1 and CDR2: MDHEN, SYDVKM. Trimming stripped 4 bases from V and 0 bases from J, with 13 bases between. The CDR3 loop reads CASSSLPKNSGNTIYF. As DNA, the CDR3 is TGTGCCAGCAGTTCCCTCCCTAAGAACTCTGGAAACACCATATATTTT.